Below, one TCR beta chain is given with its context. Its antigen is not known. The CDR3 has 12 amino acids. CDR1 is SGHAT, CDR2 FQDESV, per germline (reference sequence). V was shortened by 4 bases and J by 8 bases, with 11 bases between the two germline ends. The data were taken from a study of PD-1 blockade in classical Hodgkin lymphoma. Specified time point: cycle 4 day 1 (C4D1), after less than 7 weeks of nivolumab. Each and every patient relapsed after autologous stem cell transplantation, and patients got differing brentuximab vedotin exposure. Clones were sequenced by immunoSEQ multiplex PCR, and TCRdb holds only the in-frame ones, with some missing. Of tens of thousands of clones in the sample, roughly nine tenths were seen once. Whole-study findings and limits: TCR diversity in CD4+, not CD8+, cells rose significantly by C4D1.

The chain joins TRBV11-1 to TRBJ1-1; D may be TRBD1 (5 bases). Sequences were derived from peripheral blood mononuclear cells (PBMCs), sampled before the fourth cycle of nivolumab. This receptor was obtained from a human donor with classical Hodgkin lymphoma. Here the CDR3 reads CASSSGEGEAFF. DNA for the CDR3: TGTGCCAGCAGCTCGGGGGAGGGGGAAGCTTTCTTT.